Each of the 27 T cell receptor beta chains below was sequenced from the same sample in a study of T-cell memory formation after mild COVID-19. Via MiXCR, TCRdb re-called the 5' RACE reads, giving one row per CDR3 protein. The table has hundreds of thousands of distinct CDR3 sequences, approximately 16% seen once. Input material: PBMCs or a T cell subset sorted from them (not recorded which). Receptor source: a man younger than 30 who had mild COVID-19 (a few samples of this study predate the infection). Cell type and time point are not known.

This clonotype appeared a few times. The rearrangement joins TRBV5-1 to TRBJ1-1; weak D call: TRBD1 (5 bases). Germline V gene data show CDR1 as SGHRS and CDR2 as YFSETQ. V was trimmed by 1 base and J by 6 bases, leaving 7 bases between them. CDR3 length: 12 amino acids. CDR3 nucleotides: TGCGCCAGCAGCTTGCCGGGACCTGAAGCTTTCTTT. Its protein is CASSLPGPEAFF.

The chain couples TRBV4-3 to TRBJ2-2; 8 bases align to TRBD1. V lost 2 bases to trimming and J lost 6 bases; unmatched junction nucleotides: 8. This CDR3 region has 16 residues. CDR1 LGHNA and CDR2 YSLEER come from the germline V gene. The CDR3 nucleotides are TGCGCCAGCAGCCAATACCCCCAGGGGGCAGCCGGGGAGCTGTTTTTT. It translates to CASSQYPQGAAGELFF.

This clonotype occurred many times. The chain couples TRBV27 to TRBJ2-2; 8 nucleotides align to TRBD2. The CDR3 length is 13 residues. After removal of 11 bases from V and 7 bases from J, the junction contained 9 bases not matched to a gene. CDR1 and CDR2 (germline): MNHEY, SMNVEV (reference sequence). The CDR3 nucleotides are TGTGCCCGGATCACTAGCGGAGGCGGGGAGCTGTTTTTT. Translated: CARITSGGGELFF.

This clonotype was seen repeatedly, ten times or more. The chain joins TRBV6-2 or TRBV6-3 to TRBJ1-2, with TRBD1 as a possible D gene (6 bases). The CDR3 totals 12 residues. Germline CDR1 and CDR2: MNHEY and SVGEGT. V was clipped by 3 bases and J by 8 bases, with 10 bases between them. For the CDR3, the DNA is TGTGCCAGCAGTTATTGGACAGAAGGCTACACCTTC. Translating gives CASSYWTEGYTF.

This clonotype was counted a few times. The V gene is TRBV4-3, the J gene TRBJ2-3, with TRBD1 matching over 9 bases. Germline CDR1 is LGHNA and CDR2 is YSLEER. V dropped 4 bases and J dropped 3; count of bases not matched to a gene: 5. This CDR3 comprises 15 residues. The CDR3 sequence is CASSPAGTGTDTQYF. DNA of the CDR3: TGCGCCAGCAGCCCCGCCGGGACAGGGACAGATACGCAGTATTTT.

This clonotype turned up a few times. This sequence joins TRBV7-6 and TRBJ2-5, with 8 bases that match TRBD1. This CDR3 contains 16 residues. Per the germline V gene, CDR1 is SGHVS and CDR2 is FNYEAQ. Trimming removed 2 bases from V and 5 bases from J; junction bases left unmatched: 10. CDR3 nucleotide sequence: TGTGCCAGCAGCTTACGACCAGGGGGCGCGGGGGAGACCCAGTACTTC. Encoded protein: CASSLRPGGAGETQYF.

This clonotype was detected ten times or more. The chain has TRBV7-2 and TRBJ1-4; D not certain. This CDR3 region has 13 residues. Germline-derived CDR1 and CDR2 are SGHTA and FQGNSA. Trimming removed 5 bases at V and 8 bases at J, with 12 bases between. The CDR3 loop is CASSTSYLEKLFF. CDR3 DNA: TGTGCCAGCAGCACCTCGTACCTCGAAAAACTGTTTTTT.

The J gene is TRBJ1-5, the V gene TRBV7-2, with a tentative D call TRBD1 (5 bases). Germline values: CDR1 SGHTA, CDR2 FQGNSA. V lost 1 base and J 7 bases, leaving 14 bases between the germline ends. The CDR3 loop spans 15 amino acids. This CDR3 is CASSLDAGRGQPQHF. Written as DNA, the CDR3 is TGTGCCAGCAGCTTAGATGCAGGGAGAGGGCAGCCCCAGCATTTT.

The rearrangement joins TRBV7-2 to TRBJ2-7, with a weak D call TRBD1 (5 bases). The germline V gene has CDR1 SGHTA and CDR2 FQGNSA. Trimming pared 2 bases from V and 6 bases from J, leaving 11 bases between. The CDR3 has 13 residues. CDR3 DNA sequence: TGTGCCAGCAGCTTAAGGCAGGGCCGCGAGCAGTACTTC. Amino acid sequence: CASSLRQGREQYF.

This clonotype was observed a few times. V is TRBV20-1 and J is TRBJ2-7; unclear D gene. V lost 0 bases, J lost 4 bases, and 4 bases lay in between. This CDR3 has 11 residues. Germline V gives CDR1 DFQATT, CDR2 SNEGSKA (reference sequence). DNA of the CDR3: TGCAGTGCTAGAGAGACTTACGAGCAGTACTTC. Translation: CSARETYEQYF.

This clonotype came up a few times. The chain links TRBV6-4 to TRBJ1-5, with D tentatively TRBD1 (6 bases). Looked up from germline, CDR1 is MRHNA and CDR2 is SNTAGT. The CDR3 runs to 14 residues. The V end lost 2 bases, the J end lost 8 bases, and 13 bases lay between the germline ends. CDR3: CASSDQGGTEPQHF. The CDR3 nucleotides are TGTGCCAGCAGTGACCAAGGGGGTACAGAGCCCCAGCATTTT.

This clonotype was detected only a few times. V is TRBV10-3 and J is TRBJ2-3, with D hard to call. CDR1 and CDR2 from the germline V gene are ENHRY and SYGVKD. V lost 6 bases, J lost 5 bases, and 12 bases lay in between. CDR3 length: 13 residues. CDR3 residues: CAISPSAGDTQYF. The DNA for the CDR3 is TGTGCCATCAGCCCCAGCGCCGGAGATACGCAGTATTTT.

There are a few counts of this clonotype. This chain links TRBV7-2 with TRBJ2-1; D is perhaps TRBD1 (5 bases). The V end was cut by 0 bases, the J end by 2 bases, with 8 bases between. Germline V gives CDR1 SGHTA, CDR2 FQGNSA. This CDR3 has 15 amino acids. The CDR3 loop reads CASSLAAGTYNEQFF. The DNA for the CDR3 is TGTGCCAGCAGCTTAGCGGCAGGGACCTACAATGAGCAGTTCTTC. Complete variable domain (other parts from reference TRBV7-2 and TRBJ2-1): GAGVSQSPSNKVTEKGKDVELRCDPISGHTALYWYRQSLGQGLEFLIYFQGNSAPDKSGLPSDRFSAERTGGSVSTLTIQRTQQEDSAVYLCASSLAAGTYNEQFFGPGTRLTVL.

The count of this clonotype is one. The chain carries TRBV3-1 and TRBJ2-3; TRBD2 matches 9 bases. The CDR3 has 17 residues. V dropped 4 bases and J dropped 6; count of bases not matched to a gene: 14. The germline V gene has CDR1 LGHDT and CDR2 YNNKEL (reference sequence). The CDR3 DNA is TGTGCCAGCAGCCTATGGGGGCTAGCGGGGCGGGGGGATACGCAGTATTTT. Residues: CASSLWGLAGRGDTQYF.

The V call is TRBV29-1, the J call TRBJ2-4; TRBD1 is a possible D gene (6 bases). CDR1 and CDR2 from the germline V gene are SQVTM and ANQGSEA. Trimming took off 5 bases at V and 3 bases at J, with 11 bases between the two ends. The CDR3 extends over 13 amino acids. The CDR3 nucleotides are TGCAGCGTTACCCCAGGGGTCAAAAACATTCAGTACTTC. It is translated as CSVTPGVKNIQYF.

This clonotype was detected many times. The chain combines TRBV5-1 with TRBJ1-4; unclear D gene. The V end lost 0 bases, the J end lost 8 bases, and 20 bases lay between the germline ends. Per the germline V gene, CDR1 is SGHRS and CDR2 is YFSETQ. The CDR3 runs to 17 residues. The chain's CDR3 is CASSLGISTAPGEKLFF. As DNA, the CDR3 is TGCGCCAGCAGCTTGGGTATCTCGACGGCTCCCGGGGAAAAACTGTTTTTT.

A few counts support this clonotype. The chain has TRBV5-1 and TRBJ2-4; tentatively, D is TRBD1 (6 bases). The CDR3 extends over 15 amino acids. Germline V gene data show CDR1 as SGHRS and CDR2 as YFSETQ. V shed 0 bases and J shed 7 bases, with 14 bases lying between them. The CDR3 reads CASSLAQVRGNIQYF. The CDR3 DNA follows: TGCGCCAGCAGCTTGGCACAGGTTAGGGGGAACATTCAGTACTTC. Based on the CDR3 plus reference TRBV5-1 and TRBJ2-4, the full variable domain is KAGVTQTPRYLIKTRGQQVTLSCSPISGHRSVSWYQQTPGQGLQFLFEYFSETQRNKGNFPGRFSGRQFSNSRSEMNVSTLELGDSALYLCASSLAQVRGNIQYFGAGTRLSVL.

This clonotype appeared a few times. The chain uses TRBV7-2 and TRBJ2-2, with a weak D call TRBD1 (7 bases). The V gene lost 5 bases and the J gene lost 5 bases, with 12 bases spanning the gap. The CDR3 extends over 14 amino acids. Germline V gene sequence: CDR1 SGHTA, CDR2 FQGNSA. CDR3 bases: TGTGCCAGCAGCCAGGGGGGCGGAACCGGGGAGCTGTTTTTT. Its protein product is CASSQGGGTGELFF. The full variable domain, its missing parts supplied by reference TRBV7-2 and TRBJ2-2, is GAGVSQSPSNKVTEKGKDVELRCDPISGHTALYWYRQSLGQGLEFLIYFQGNSAPDKSGLPSDRFSAERTGGSVSTLTIQRTQQEDSAVYLCASSQGGGTGELFFGEGSRLTVL.

V and J are TRBV29-1 and TRBJ1-2; 7 nucleotides align to TRBD1. After removal of 8 bases from V and 3 bases from J, the junction contained 18 bases not matched to a gene. The CDR3 has 16 amino acids. CDR1 is SQVTM, CDR2 ANQGSEA, per germline. CDR3 region: CSFEGARHRGDYGYTF. In nucleotides, the CDR3 is TGCAGCTTCGAGGGGGCTAGGCACAGGGGAGACTATGGCTACACCTTC.

This clonotype appeared a single time. V is TRBV9 and J is TRBJ2-1; D unresolved. The CDR3 sequence is 14 residues long. Per germline, CDR1 SGDLS and CDR2 YYNGEE. V dropped 1 base and J dropped 8 bases, with 13 bases sitting between them. CDR3 sequence (DNA): TGTGCCAGCAGCGTAAGCCCGGGCATTCATGAGCAGTTCTTC. It translates to CASSVSPGIHEQFF.

This clonotype was observed a handful of times. CDR3 amino acids: CASSREGFTDTQYF. The DNA for the CDR3 is TGCGCCAGCAGTCGAGAGGGATTCACAGATACGCAGTATTTT. V gene TRBV5-1 combines with J gene TRBJ2-3; D may be TRBD2 (5 bases). This CDR3 has 14 amino acids. V lost 5 bases to trimming and J lost 2 bases, with 12 bases between them. The germline gives CDR1 SGHRS, CDR2 YFSETQ.

The J gene is TRBJ1-2, the V gene TRBV6-5; the D gene is possibly TRBD1 (6 bases). The CDR3 extends over 16 amino acids. Germline V gene sequence: CDR1 MNHEY, CDR2 SVGAGI. The V end lost 4 bases, the J end lost 4 bases, and 19 bases lay between the germline ends. The CDR3 sequence is CASSSMGGQTVYGYTF. CDR3 nucleotides: TGTGCCAGCAGTTCGATGGGCGGACAGACCGTCTATGGCTACACCTTC.

This clonotype was seen a handful of times. The J gene is TRBJ2-2, the V gene TRBV27, with 9 bases matching TRBD1. V was clipped by 1 base and J by 6 bases; unmatched bases: 6. The CDR3 spans 16 residues. The germline gives CDR1 MNHEY, CDR2 SMNVEV (reference sequence). As DNA, the CDR3 is TGTGCCAGCAGTTTATACGGACAGGGGTACTCCGGGGAGCTGTTTTTT. It translates to CASSLYGQGYSGELFF.

The sample holds a few counts of this clonotype. The chain employs TRBV12-3 or TRBV12-4 and TRBJ2-1; D is ambiguous. The CDR3 consists of 13 residues. The V end was cut by 7 bases, the J end by 15 bases, with 22 bases between. The CDR3 loop is CASTPGDSLGPFF. The DNA for the CDR3 is TGTGCCAGCACCCCTGGGGATTCCCTAGGTCCGTTCTTC.

The table lists this clonotype with a few counts. The chain carries TRBV20-1 and TRBJ2-7; 8 nucleotides agree with TRBD2. Losses at the gene ends were 5 bases for V and 6 bases for J; bases not matched to a gene: 9. CDR1 and CDR2 (germline): DFQATT, SNEGSKA (reference sequence). This CDR3 contains 13 residues. The CDR3 nucleotides read TGCAGTGCTTCCGGGACTAGGGTGCGCGAGCAGTACTTC. This translates into CSASGTRVREQYF.

CDR3 nucleotides: TGTGCCAGCACTACGGCCGTCTTATCAGCGGGCTACACCTTC. Translated: CASTTAVLSAGYTF. The V gene is TRBV12-3 or TRBV12-4, the J gene TRBJ1-2; D unresolved. Trimming pared 7 bases from V and 8 bases from J, leaving 20 bases between. This CDR3 is built from 14 residues.

The chain employs TRBV5-4 and TRBJ2-7, with D hard to call. This CDR3 has 14 amino acids. Germline V CDR1 and CDR2: SGHNT, YYREEE (reference sequence). V gave up 0 bases and J gave up 3 bases, with 10 bases separating them. CDR3 nucleotide sequence: TGTGCCAGCAGCTTGGGGCCTGTAGGCTACGAGCAGTACGTC. Amino acids: CASSLGPVGYEQYV.